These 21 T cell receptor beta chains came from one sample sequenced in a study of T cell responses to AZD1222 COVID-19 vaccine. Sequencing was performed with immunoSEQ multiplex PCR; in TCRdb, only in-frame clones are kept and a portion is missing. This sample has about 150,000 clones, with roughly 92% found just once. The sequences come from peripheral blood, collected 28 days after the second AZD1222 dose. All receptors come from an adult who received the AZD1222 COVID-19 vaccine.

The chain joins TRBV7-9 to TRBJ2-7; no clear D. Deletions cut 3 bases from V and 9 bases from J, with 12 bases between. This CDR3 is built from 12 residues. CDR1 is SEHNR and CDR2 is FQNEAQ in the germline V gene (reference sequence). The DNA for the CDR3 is TGTGCCAGCAGCTTCTCGTCATTCCCGCAGTACTTC. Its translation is CASSFSSFPQYF. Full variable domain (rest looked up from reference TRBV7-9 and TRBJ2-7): DTGVSQNPRHKITKRGQNVTFRCDPISEHNRLYWYRQTLGQGPEFLTYFQNEAQLEKSRLLSDRFSAERPKGSFSTLEIQRTEQGDSAMYLCASSFSSFPQYFGPGTRLTVT.

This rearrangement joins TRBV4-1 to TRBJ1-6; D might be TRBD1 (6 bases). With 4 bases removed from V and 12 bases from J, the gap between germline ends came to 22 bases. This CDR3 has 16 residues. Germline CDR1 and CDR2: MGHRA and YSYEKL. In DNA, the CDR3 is TGCGCCAGCAGCCCCTCTCCTGCTCGGAGGGGGGGACCCCTCCACTTT. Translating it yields CASSPSPARRGGPLHF.

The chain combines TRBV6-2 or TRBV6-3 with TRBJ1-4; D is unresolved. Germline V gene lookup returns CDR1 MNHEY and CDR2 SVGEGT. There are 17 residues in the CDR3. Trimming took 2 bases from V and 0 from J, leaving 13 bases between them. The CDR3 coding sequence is TGTGCCAGCAGTTACCGGACGGATCTTACAACTAATGAAAAACTGTTTTTT. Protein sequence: CASSYRTDLTTNEKLFF.

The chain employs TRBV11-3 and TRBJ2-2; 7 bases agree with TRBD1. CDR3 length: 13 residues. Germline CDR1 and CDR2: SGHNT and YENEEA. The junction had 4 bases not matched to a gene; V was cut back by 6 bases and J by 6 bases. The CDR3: CASSGQVPGELFF. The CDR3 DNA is TGTGCCAGCAGTGGACAGGTCCCCGGGGAGCTGTTTTTT.

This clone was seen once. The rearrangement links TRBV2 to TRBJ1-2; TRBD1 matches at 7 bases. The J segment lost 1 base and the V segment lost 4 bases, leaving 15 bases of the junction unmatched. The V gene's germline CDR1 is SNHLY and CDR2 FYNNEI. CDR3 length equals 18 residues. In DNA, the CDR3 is TGTGCCAGCAGTGTGGGGGGGGACAGTCCGATTCTTAACTATGGCTACACCTTC. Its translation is CASSVGGDSPILNYGYTF.

The CDR3 nucleotides are TGTGCCAGCAGTGGGACAGGGTATACGGTAGGCAAAAACATTCAGTACTTC. Encoded protein: CASSGTGYTVGKNIQYF. This chain connects TRBV2 to TRBJ2-4, with 8 bases lining up with TRBD1. The CDR3 is 17 amino acids. Losses at the gene ends were 4 bases for V and 3 bases for J; bases not matched to a gene: 11. Germline CDR1 reads SNHLY; CDR2 reads FYNNEI.

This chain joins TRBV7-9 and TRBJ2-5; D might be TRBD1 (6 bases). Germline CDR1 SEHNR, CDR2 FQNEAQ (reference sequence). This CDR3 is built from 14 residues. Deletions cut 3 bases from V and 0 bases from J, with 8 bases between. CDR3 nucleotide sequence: TGTGCCAGCAGCTTCAGGGGACACCAAGAGACCCAGTACTTC. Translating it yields CASSFRGHQETQYF.

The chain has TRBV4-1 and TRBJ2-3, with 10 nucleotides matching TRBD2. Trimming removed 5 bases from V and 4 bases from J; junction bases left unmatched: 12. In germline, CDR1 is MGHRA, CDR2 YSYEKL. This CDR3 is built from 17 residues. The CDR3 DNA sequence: TGCGCCAGCAGCGGCTTTGGCGGGACTAGCGTCCCAGATACGCAGTATTTT. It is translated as CASSGFGGTSVPDTQYF.

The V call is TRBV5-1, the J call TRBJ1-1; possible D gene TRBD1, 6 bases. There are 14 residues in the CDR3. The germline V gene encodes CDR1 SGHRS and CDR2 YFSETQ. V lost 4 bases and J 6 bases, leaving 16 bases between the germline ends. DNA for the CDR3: TGCGCCAGCAGCCCGATGGGGGGGGCGGCTGAAGCTTTCTTT. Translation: CASSPMGGAAEAFF.

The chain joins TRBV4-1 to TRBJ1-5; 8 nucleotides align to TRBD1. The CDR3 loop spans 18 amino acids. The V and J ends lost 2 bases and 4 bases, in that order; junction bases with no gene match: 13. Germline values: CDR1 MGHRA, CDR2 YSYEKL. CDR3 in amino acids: CASSQPPGPTGGNQPQHF. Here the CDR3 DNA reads TGCGCCAGCAGCCAACCACCTGGACCTACAGGGGGGAATCAGCCCCAGCATTTT.

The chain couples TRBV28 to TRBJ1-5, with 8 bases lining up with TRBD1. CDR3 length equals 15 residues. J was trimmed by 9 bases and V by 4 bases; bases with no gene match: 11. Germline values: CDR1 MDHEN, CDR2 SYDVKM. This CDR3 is CASSSDRGQGRPQHF. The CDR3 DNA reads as TGTGCCAGCAGTTCCGACAGGGGCCAGGGTCGGCCCCAGCATTTT.

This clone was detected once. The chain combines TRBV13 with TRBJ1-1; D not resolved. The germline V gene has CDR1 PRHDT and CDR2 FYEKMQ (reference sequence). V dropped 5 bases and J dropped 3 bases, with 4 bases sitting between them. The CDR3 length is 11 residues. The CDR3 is CASSLDTEAFF. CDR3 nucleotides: TGTGCCAGCAGCCTGGACACTGAAGCTTTCTTT.

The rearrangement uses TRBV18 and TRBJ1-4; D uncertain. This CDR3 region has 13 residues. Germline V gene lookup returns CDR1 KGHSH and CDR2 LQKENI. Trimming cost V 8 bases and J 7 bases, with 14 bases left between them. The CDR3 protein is CASLQGMGEKLFF. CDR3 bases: TGTGCCAGCCTCCAAGGCATGGGTGAAAAACTGTTTTTT.

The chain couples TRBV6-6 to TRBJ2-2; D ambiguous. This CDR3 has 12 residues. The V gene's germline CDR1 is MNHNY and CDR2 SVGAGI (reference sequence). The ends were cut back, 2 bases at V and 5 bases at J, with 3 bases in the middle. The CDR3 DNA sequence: TGTGCCAGCAGTTACCCAACCGGGGAGCTGTTTTTT. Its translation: CASSYPTGELFF.

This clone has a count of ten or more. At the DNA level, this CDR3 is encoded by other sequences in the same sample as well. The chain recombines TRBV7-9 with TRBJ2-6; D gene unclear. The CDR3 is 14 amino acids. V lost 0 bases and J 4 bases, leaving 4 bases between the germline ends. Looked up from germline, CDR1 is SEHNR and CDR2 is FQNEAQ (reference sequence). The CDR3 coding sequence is TGTGCCAGCAGCTTAGCGACAGGGGCCAACGTCCTGACTTTC. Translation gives CASSLATGANVLTF. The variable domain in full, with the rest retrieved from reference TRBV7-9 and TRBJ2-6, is DTGVSQNPRHKITKRGQNVTFRCDPISEHNRLYWYRQTLGQGPEFLTYFQNEAQLEKSRLLSDRFSAERPKGSFSTLEIQRTEQGDSAMYLCASSLATGANVLTFGAGSRLTVL.

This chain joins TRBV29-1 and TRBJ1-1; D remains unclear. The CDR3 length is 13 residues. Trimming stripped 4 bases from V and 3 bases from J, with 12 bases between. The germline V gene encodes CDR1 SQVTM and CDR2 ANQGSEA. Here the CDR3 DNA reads TGCAGCGTTGGTCGGGCCGGGGACACTGAAGCTTTCTTT. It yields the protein CSVGRAGDTEAFF.

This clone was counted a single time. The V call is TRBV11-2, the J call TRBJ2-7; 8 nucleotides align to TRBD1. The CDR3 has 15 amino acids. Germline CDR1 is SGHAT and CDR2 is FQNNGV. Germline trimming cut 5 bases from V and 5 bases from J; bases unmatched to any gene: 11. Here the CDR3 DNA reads TGTGCCAGCAGCGAAGGGACAGGACGGTCAAACGAGCAGTACTTC. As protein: CASSEGTGRSNEQYF. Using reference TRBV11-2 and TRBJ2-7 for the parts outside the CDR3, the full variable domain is EAGVAQSPRYKIIEKRQSVAFWCNPISGHATLYWYQQILGQGPKLLIQFQNNGVVDDSQLPKDRFSAERLKGVDSTLKIQPAKLEDSAVYLCASSEGTGRSNEQYFGPGTRLTVT.

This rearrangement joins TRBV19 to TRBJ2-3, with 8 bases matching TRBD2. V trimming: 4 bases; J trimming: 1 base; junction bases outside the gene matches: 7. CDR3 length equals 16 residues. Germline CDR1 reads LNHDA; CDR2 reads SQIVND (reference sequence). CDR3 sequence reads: CASSTQTSARTDTQYF. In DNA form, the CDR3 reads TGTGCCAGTAGTACCCAGACTAGCGCCCGCACAGATACGCAGTATTTT. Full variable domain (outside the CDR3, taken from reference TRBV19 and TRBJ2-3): DGGITQSPKYLFRKEGQNVTLSCEQNLNHDAMYWYRQDPGQGLRLIYYSQIVNDFQKGDIAEGYSVSREKKESFPLTVTSAQKNPTAFYLCASSTQTSARTDTQYFGPGTRLTVL.

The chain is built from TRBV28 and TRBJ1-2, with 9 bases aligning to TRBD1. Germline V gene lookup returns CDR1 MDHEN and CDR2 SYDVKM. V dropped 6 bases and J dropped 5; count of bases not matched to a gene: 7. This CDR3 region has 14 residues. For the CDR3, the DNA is TGTGCCAGCAGCTTACAGGGGGCCAGTTATGGCTACACCTTC. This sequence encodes CASSLQGASYGYTF.

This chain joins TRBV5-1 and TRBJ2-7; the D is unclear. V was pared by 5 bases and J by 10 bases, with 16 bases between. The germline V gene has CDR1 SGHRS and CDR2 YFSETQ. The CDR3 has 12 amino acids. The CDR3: CASRPDGPYQYF. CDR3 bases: TGCGCCAGCAGACCTGACGGGCCTTACCAGTACTTC.

CDR3 bases: TGTGCCAGTAGTCCTCCCTCCCACAGGGCGAAGCAGTACTTC. Protein: CASSPPSHRAKQYF. The J gene is TRBJ2-7, the V gene TRBV19, with D possibly matching TRBD1 (6 bases). V shed 5 bases and J shed 8 bases, with 19 bases lying between them. CDR1 is LNHDA and CDR2 is SQIVND in the germline V gene (reference sequence). This CDR3 has 14 residues.